A selection of T cell receptor beta chains follows, all from one sample in a study of T cells in Graves' hyperthyroidism and ophthalmopathy. TCRdb independently ran MiXCR on the multiplex PCR reads; one entry per CDR3 protein. Among about 380,000 distinct CDR3 sequences, about 14% were seen once, and the ten largest hold around 21%. The specimen was blood. These receptors originate from a man younger than 40 with Graves' hyperthyroidism that later progressed to Graves' ophthalmopathy. Both conserved end residues are part of each CDR3. D genes are given only for firm matches. Clone size, where shown, is once, few, many, or a class for clones that have expanded.

abundance	len	v_gene	j_gene	d_gene	CDR3nt	CDR3aa
many	11	TRBV28	TRBJ2-7	TRBD1	TGTGCCAGCAGTCTAGACAGGGAGCCGTACTTC	CASSLDREPYF
many	15	TRBV12-3/TRBV12-4	TRBJ2-1	NA	TGTGCCAGCAGTCCCAGGGATAGCTCCTACAATGAGCAGTTCTTC	CASSPRDSSYNEQFF
NA	12	TRBV15	TRBJ1-1	NA	TGTGCCACCAGCAGAGGGGGGGGTAAAGCTTTCTTT	CATSRGGGKAFF
many	13	TRBV12-3/TRBV12-4	TRBJ2-1	TRBD2	TGTGCCATCGCGGGGGGAGGCTACAATGAGCAGTTCTTC	CAIAGGGYNEQFF
many	14	TRBV5-1	TRBJ1-5	NA	TGCGCCAGCAGCTTCGCGGGGGGCAATCAGCCCCAGCATTTT	CASSFAGGNQPQHF
few	14	TRBV11-3	TRBJ1-2	NA	TGTGCCAGCAGCTTAGTCGGCAGGGAGGTCGGCTACACCTTC	CASSLVGREVGYTF
NA	17	TRBV7-2	TRBJ2-1	TRBD2	TGTGCCAGCAGCTTAGAAGTGAGAGAAACTAGCGGGCACGAGCAGTTCTTC	CASSLEVRETSGHEQFF
many	14	TRBV28	TRBJ1-3	NA	TGTGCCAGCAGTTTAGTGGGGGCCCGAAACACCATATATTTT	CASSLVGARNTIYF
many	14	TRBV5-5	TRBJ1-2	NA	TGTGCCAGCAGCTTGGACAGGATAAACTATGGCTACACCTTC	CASSLDRINYGYTF
NA	14	TRBV6-1	TRBJ1-6	NA	TGTGCCAGCAGGTTGGACGTAAAGTCTTCACCCCTCCACTTT	CASRLDVKSSPLHF
few	15	TRBV4-1	TRBJ1-1	TRBD1	TGCGCCAGCAGCCCCGGGTCAGGGGACAGGGCTGAAGCTTTCTTT	CASSPGSGDRAEAFF
NA	14	TRBV4-1	TRBJ1-5	NA	TGCGCCAGCAGCCAAGGTTCCCTTCGGGAGCCCCAGCATTTT	CASSQGSLREPQHF
few	13	TRBV29-1	TRBJ1-4	NA	TGCAGCGCAACCAAGGGGATTAATGAAAAACTGTTTTTT	CSATKGINEKLFF
many	14	TRBV12-3/TRBV12-4	TRBJ1-2	NA	TGTGCCAGCACCCCAGAGGGGGTGATCTATGGCTACACCTTC	CASTPEGVIYGYTF
many	14	TRBV6-1	TRBJ2-7	TRBD1	TGTGCCAGCAGTGGACAGGGGGGAAGGGTTGAGCAGTACTTC	CASSGQGGRVEQYF
many	15	TRBV28	TRBJ2-5	TRBD2	TGTGCCAGCAATTCTAAAGCGGGGGGACAAGAGACCCAGTACTTC	CASNSKAGGQETQYF
NA	12	TRBV18	TRBJ1-4	NA	TGTGCCAGCTCACAGGGCAGTGAAAAACTGTTTTTT	CASSQGSEKLFF
many	14	TRBV11-2	TRBJ2-5	NA	TGTGCCAGCAGCTTAGATGGGTACCAAGAGACCCAGTACTTC	CASSLDGYQETQYF
NA	16	TRBV4-1	TRBJ2-3	NA	TGCGCCAGCAGCCAACCCCCTAGGGGAGGCACAGATACGCAGTATTTT	CASSQPPRGGTDTQYF
many	13	TRBV2	TRBJ2-5	NA	TGTGCCAGCAGGCCGACGGATCAAGAGACCCAGTACTTC	CASRPTDQETQYF
many	15	TRBV7-6	TRBJ2-1	NA	TGTGCCAGCAGCTTAGCGGGGGGGCCCGGCAATGAGCAGTTCTTC	CASSLAGGPGNEQFF
NA	15	TRBV11-3	TRBJ1-4	NA	TGTGCCAGCAGCTTCTCGAGCTCAACTAATGAAAAACTGTTTTTT	CASSFSSSTNEKLFF
many	14	TRBV5-1	TRBJ1-1	NA	TGCGCCAGCAGCGTAGAAGCGGCACGAACTGAAGCTTTCTTT	CASSVEAARTEAFF
NA	16	TRBV24-1	TRBJ2-1	NA	TGTGCCACCAGTGATCCCGTGGGGAGCAACTACAATGAGCAGTTCTTC	CATSDPVGSNYNEQFF
many	14	TRBV24-1	TRBJ2-5	NA	TGTGCCACCAGTGACGCGACAGGTCAAGAGACCCAGTACTTC	CATSDATGQETQYF
NA	17	TRBV20-1	TRBJ2-5	NA	TGCAGTGCTAGAGATCCTAGCAATGGGGGCAAGAGGGAGACCCAGTACTTC	CSARDPSNGGKRETQYF
many	14	TRBV7-9	TRBJ2-3	TRBD1	TGTGCCAGCAGCCTAGGACAGGGAATGGATACGCAGTATTTT	CASSLGQGMDTQYF
few	13	TRBV19	TRBJ1-6	NA	TGTGCCAGTGCAGCCGGCAGGGACTCACCCCTCCACTTT	CASAAGRDSPLHF
many	15	TRBV13	TRBJ2-3	NA	TGTGCCAGCAGCTTCGGTCGGGGAAGCACAGATACGCAGTATTTT	CASSFGRGSTDTQYF
many	14	TRBV7-2	TRBJ2-6	NA	TGTGCCAGCAGTCAGGGGCCTGGGGCCAACGTCCTGACTTTC	CASSQGPGANVLTF
NA	15	TRBV19	TRBJ1-5	NA	TGTGCCAGTAGTAGGTTCAGACTTAGCAATCAGCCCCAGCATTTT	CASSRFRLSNQPQHF
NA	15	TRBV7-9	TRBJ2-3	TRBD1	TGTGCCAGCAGCTTAGGACAGGGGGCTTTGGATACGCAGTATTTT	CASSLGQGALDTQYF
many	13	TRBV2	TRBJ1-2	TRBD1	TGTGCCAGCAGTGATAGTGACAGGGATGGCTACACCTTC	CASSDSDRDGYTF
NA	15	TRBV27	TRBJ1-6	NA	TGTGCCAGCAAACGAGGGGGGGTCCGTAGTTCACCCCTCCACTTT	CASKRGGVRSSPLHF
NA	12	TRBV20-1	TRBJ1-5	NA	TGCAGTGCTACCGGGACCAATCAGCCCCAGCATTTT	CSATGTNQPQHF
many	14	TRBV10-3	TRBJ2-7	NA	TGTGCCATCAGTCAACCAGGGGATTCCTACGAGCAGTACTTC	CAISQPGDSYEQYF
few	16	TRBV5-6	TRBJ2-7	TRBD1	TGTGCCAGCAGCCTTCTCCTGGACAGGGGGCCCTACGAGCAGTACTTC	CASSLLLDRGPYEQYF